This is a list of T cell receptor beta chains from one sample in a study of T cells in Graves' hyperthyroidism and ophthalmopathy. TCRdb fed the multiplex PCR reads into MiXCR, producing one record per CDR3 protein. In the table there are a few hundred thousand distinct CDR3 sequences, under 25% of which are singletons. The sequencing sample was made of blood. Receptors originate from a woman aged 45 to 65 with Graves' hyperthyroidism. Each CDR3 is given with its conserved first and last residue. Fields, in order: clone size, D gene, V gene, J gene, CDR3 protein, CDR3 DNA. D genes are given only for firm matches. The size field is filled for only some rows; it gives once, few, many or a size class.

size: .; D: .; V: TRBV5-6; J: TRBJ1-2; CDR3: CASSFGHYGYTF; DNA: TGTGCCAGCAGCTTTGGACACTATGGCTACACCTTC
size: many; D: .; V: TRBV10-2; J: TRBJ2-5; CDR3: CASSNSPRETQYF; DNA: TGCGCCAGCAGTAACAGTCCTAGGGAGACCCAGTACTTC
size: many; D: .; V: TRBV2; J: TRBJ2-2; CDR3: CASTGLNTGELFF; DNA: TGTGCCAGCACGGGACTGAACACCGGGGAGCTGTTTTTT
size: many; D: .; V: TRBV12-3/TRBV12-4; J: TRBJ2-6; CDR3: CASRLSGANVLTF; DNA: TGTGCCAGCAGGCTCTCTGGGGCCAACGTCCTGACTTTC
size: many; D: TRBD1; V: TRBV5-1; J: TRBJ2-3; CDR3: CASTDEGAVTDTQYF; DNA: TGCGCCAGCACCGACGAGGGGGCCGTCACAGATACGCAGTATTTT
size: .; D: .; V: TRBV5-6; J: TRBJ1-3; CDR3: CASSLVEGRSGNTIYF; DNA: TGTGCCAGCAGCTTGGTCGAGGGGCGCTCTGGAAACACCATATATTTT
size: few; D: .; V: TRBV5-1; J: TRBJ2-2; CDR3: CASSEGTDSRTGELFF; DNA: TGCGCCAGCAGCGAGGGGACCGATTCTAGGACCGGGGAGCTGTTTTTT
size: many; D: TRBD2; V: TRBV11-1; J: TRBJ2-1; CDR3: CASRSGRRNEQFF; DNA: TGTGCCAGCAGGAGCGGGAGAAGGAATGAGCAGTTCTTC
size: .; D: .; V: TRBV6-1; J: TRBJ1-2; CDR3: CASSGWTFEDGYTF; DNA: TGTGCCAGCAGTGGGTGGACCTTTGAAGATGGCTACACCTTC
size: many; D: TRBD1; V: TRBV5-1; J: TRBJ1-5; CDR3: CASSLQGGRNQPQHF; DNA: TGCGCCAGCAGCTTGCAGGGGGGCAGGAATCAGCCCCAGCATTTT
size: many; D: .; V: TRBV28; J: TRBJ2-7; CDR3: CASSWMEGSEQYF; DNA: TGTGCCAGCAGTTGGATGGAAGGCTCCGAGCAGTACTTC
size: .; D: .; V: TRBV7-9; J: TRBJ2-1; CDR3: CASSLTGFRGEQFF; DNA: TGTGCCAGCAGCTTGACAGGCTTCAGGGGTGAGCAGTTCTTC
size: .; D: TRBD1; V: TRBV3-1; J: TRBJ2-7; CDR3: CASSQPGTGTYEQYF; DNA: TGTGCCAGCAGCCAACCCGGGACAGGGACCTACGAGCAGTACTTC
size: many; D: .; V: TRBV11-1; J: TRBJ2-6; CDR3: CASSLAFLKSSGANVLTF; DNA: TGTGCCAGCAGCTTAGCGTTTCTGAAGAGCTCTGGGGCCAACGTCCTGACTTTC
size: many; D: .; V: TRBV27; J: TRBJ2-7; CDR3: CASSRGTANYEQYF; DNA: TGTGCCAGCAGTCGAGGGACGGCTAACTACGAGCAGTACTTC
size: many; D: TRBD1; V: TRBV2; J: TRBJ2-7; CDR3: CATRRDRTTYEQYF; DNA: TGTGCCACGCGGAGGGACAGGACGACCTACGAGCAGTACTTC
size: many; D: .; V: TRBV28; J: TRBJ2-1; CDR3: CANSLRYEQFF; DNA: TGTGCCAACAGTTTAAGGTATGAGCAGTTCTTC
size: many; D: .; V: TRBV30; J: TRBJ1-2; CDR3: CAWSEGGGYGYTF; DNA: TGTGCCTGGAGTGAAGGGGGTGGCTATGGCTACACCTTC
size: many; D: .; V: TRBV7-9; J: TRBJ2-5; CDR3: CASSLAGSALETQYF; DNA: TGTGCCAGCAGCTTAGCGGGAAGCGCCCTAGAGACCCAGTACTTC
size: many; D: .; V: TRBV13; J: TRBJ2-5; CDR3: CASSRRPGHQETQYF; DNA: TGTGCCAGCAGCCGGCGACCGGGACACCAAGAGACCCAGTACTTC
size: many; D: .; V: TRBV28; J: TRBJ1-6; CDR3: CASRSTPPRASPLHF; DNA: TGTGCCAGCAGGTCTACCCCCCCCCGGGCCTCACCCCTCCACTTT
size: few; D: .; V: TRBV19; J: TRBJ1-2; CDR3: CASTLTKDYGYTF; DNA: TGTGCCAGTACCCTGACGAAAGACTATGGCTACACCTTC
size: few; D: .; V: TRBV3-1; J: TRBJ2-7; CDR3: CASSSFRGSYEQYF; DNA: TGTGCCAGCAGCTCTTTTAGGGGCTCCTACGAGCAGTACTTC
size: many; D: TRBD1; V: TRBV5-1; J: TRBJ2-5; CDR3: CASCSSGTGEETQYF; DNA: TGCGCCAGCTGCTCCTCCGGGACAGGGGAGGAGACCCAGTACTTC
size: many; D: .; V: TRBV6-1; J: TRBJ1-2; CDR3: CASSYSGDGYTF; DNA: TGTGCCAGCAGTTATTCGGGGGATGGCTACACCTTC
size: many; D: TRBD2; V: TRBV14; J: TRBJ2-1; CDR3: CASSLTGTSSYNEQFF; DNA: TGTGCCAGCAGCCTCACCGGGACTAGTAGTTACAATGAGCAGTTCTTC
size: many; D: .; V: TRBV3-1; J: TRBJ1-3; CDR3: CASSQSGLLGNTIYF; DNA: TGTGCCAGCAGCCAGTCAGGGCTCCTGGGAAACACCATATATTTT
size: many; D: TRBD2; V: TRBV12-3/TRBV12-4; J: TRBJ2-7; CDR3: CASSPLPSAGGPREQYF; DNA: TGTGCCAGCAGTCCCTTACCCTCTGCGGGAGGGCCGAGGGAGCAGTACTTC
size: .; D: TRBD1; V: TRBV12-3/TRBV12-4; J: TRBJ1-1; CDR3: CASSTGTGVNTEAFF; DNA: TGTGCCAGCAGTACCGGGACAGGGGTAAACACTGAAGCTTTCTTT
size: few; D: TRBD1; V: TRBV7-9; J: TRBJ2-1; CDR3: CASSRGTPGQGYNEQFF; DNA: TGTGCCAGCAGCCGTGGAACACCGGGACAGGGCTACAATGAGCAGTTCTTC
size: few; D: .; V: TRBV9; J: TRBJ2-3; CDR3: CASSGGDSTDTQYF; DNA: TGTGCCAGCAGCGGTGGGGATAGCACAGATACGCAGTATTTT
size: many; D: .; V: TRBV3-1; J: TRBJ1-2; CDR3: CASSLRDRSRNGYTF; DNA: TGTGCCAGCAGCCTACGGGACCGCAGTCGAAATGGCTACACCTTC
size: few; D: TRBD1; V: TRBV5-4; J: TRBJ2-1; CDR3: CASSTRDRVINEQFF; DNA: TGTGCCAGCAGCACCCGGGACAGGGTCATCAATGAGCAGTTCTTC
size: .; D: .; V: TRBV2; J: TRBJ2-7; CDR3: CASRGPIYEQYF; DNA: TGTGCCAGCCGGGGACCAATCTACGAGCAGTACTTC
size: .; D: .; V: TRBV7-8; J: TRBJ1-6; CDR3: CASSLGGRSYNSPLHF; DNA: TGTGCCAGCAGCTTAGGGGGCAGGTCCTATAATTCACCCCTCCACTTT
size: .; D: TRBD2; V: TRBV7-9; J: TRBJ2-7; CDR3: CASSLERLAGFTYEQYF; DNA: TGTGCCAGCAGCTTAGAGAGACTAGCGGGATTTACCTACGAGCAGTACTTC
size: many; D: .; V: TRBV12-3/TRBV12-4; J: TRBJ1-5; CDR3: CASSLWGQPQHF; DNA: TGTGCCAGCAGTTTATGGGGCCAACCCCAGCATTTT
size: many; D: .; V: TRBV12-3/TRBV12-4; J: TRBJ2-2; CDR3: CASKTGVLGELFF; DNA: TGTGCCAGCAAGACCGGGGTCCTCGGGGAGCTGTTTTTT
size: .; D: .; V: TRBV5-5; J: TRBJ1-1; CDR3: CASSLDWGAEAFF; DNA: TGCGCCAGCAGCTTGGATTGGGGGGCTGAAGCTTTCTTT
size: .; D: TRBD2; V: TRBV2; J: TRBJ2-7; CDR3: CASSLVSSGRADEQYF; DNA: TGTGCCAGCAGCTTAGTGTCCAGCGGGAGGGCCGACGAGCAGTACTTC
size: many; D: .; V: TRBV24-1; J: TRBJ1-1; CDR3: CATSETRGRGAFF; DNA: TGTGCCACCAGTGAGACCCGGGGGAGGGGCGCTTTCTTT
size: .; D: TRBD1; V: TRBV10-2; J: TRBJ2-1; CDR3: CATQPRTGLNEQFF; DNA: TGCGCCACCCAACCCAGGACAGGTCTCAATGAGCAGTTCTTC
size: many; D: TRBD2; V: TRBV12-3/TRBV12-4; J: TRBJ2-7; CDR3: CASSLSGRAKSEQYF; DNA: TGTGCCAGCAGTTTAAGCGGGAGGGCCAAATCCGAGCAGTACTTC
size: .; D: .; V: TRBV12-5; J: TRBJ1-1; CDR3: CASGSPGGTEAFF; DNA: TGTGCTAGTGGATCTCCCGGAGGCACTGAAGCTTTCTTT
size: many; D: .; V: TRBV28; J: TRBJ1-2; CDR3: CASSSQPYYGYTF; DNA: TGTGCCAGCAGTTCACAGCCCTACTATGGCTACACCTTC
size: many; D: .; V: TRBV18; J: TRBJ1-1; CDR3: CASSEGVTEAFF; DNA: TGTGCCAGCTCAGAAGGGGTAACTGAAGCTTTCTTT
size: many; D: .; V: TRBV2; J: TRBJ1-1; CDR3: CASSVYSNTEAFF; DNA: TGTGCCAGCAGTGTTTACTCGAACACTGAAGCTTTCTTT
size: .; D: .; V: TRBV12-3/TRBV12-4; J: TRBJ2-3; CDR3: CASSLVGPGDTQYF; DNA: TGTGCCAGCAGTTTAGTGGGGCCGGGAGATACGCAGTATTTT
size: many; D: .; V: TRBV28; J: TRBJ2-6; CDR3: CASRYQGRGDSNVLTF; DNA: TGTGCCAGCAGATACCAAGGCAGGGGCGATTCCAACGTCCTGACTTTC
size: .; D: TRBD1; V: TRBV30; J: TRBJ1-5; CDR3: CAWSSQGGQPQHF; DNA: TGTGCCTGGAGTAGCCAGGGGGGTCAGCCCCAGCATTTT
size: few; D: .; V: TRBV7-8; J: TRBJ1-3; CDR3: CASSQRRFRGADPGNTIYF; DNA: TGTGCCAGCAGCCAAAGAAGGTTTAGGGGCGCGGACCCCGGAAACACCATATATTTT